This TCR beta chain was recovered during a study of T cell repertoires in cytomegalovirus infection. Turning to the study itself: Both CMV infection and a matching HLA type were indicated by public TCR beta signatures.

The CDR3 is 13 residues long. Germline CDR1 SGHNT, CDR2 YENEEA. V gave up 1 base and J gave up 8 bases, with 10 bases separating them. TCRdb fed the reads into MiXCR, producing one record per CDR3 protein. The repertoire holds about 330,000 distinct CDR3 sequences, with 34% as singletons. General study results and limits: HLA-C-restricted CMV-specific TCR beta clonotypes prevailed in the ex vivo response.

This clonotype was observed a few times. Its cognate antigen is unknown. This sequence originates from a human donor in good health (CMV status not recorded). Some clones in this sample may be carry-over from other donors' samples. This specimen was cultured PBMCs, taken from culture after CMV antigen stimulation. The chain recombines TRBV11-3 with TRBJ2-3, with TRBD2 as a possible D gene (6 bases). As DNA, the CDR3 is TGTGCCAGCAGCTTAGGACTAGACGGTACGCAGTATTTT. Residues: CASSLGLDGTQYF. The whole variable domain, remainder taken from reference TRBV11-3 and TRBJ2-3, is EAGVVQSPRYKIIEKKQPVAFWCNPISGHNTLYWYLQNLGQGPELLIRYENEEAVDDSQLPKDRFSAERLKGVDSTLKIQPAELGDSAVYLCASSLGLDGTQYFGPGTRLTVL.